Below, 11 T cell receptor beta chains from the same sample are listed, as sequenced in a study of human T cells and chemical hapten exposure. TCRdb analysed the RACE reads with MiXCR anew, one entry per CDR3 protein. The sample includes about 260,000 distinct CDR3 sequences, approximately 8.6% of them seen just once. Time point reported: pre-sensitization, week 0. The treatment: therapeutic diphenylcyclopropenone sensitization with weekly scalp DPC. The source material was whole blood, sampled in connection with sensitization to the hapten diphenylcyclopropenone (DPC). These TCRs come from a woman aged 40 to 55 with alopecia areata. Some clones in this sample may be carry-over from other donors' samples.

This clonotype has only a few counts. V usage is TRBV10-3 and J usage is TRBJ2-3; TRBD2 might be the D (5 bases). CDR1 and CDR2 from the germline V gene are ENHRY and SYGVKD. This CDR3 is 18 amino acids long. Trimming cost V 7 bases and J 4 bases, with 27 bases left between them. The DNA for the CDR3 is TGTGCCATCAATATCGGTGCAACGAGCGGCATCAAGGCAGATACGCAGTATTTT. It yields the protein CAINIGATSGIKADTQYF.

This clonotype was picked up a small number of times. The chain recombines TRBV7-9 with TRBJ2-1, with no clear D. CDR1 and CDR2 (germline): SEHNR, FQNEAQ (reference sequence). The CDR3 is 14 residues long. V was clipped by 1 base and J by 2 bases, with 6 bases between them. The CDR3 region is CASSLVPAYNEQFF. For the CDR3, the DNA is TGTGCCAGCAGCTTAGTCCCAGCCTACAATGAGCAGTTCTTC.

This clonotype was picked up many times. J is TRBJ2-1 and V is TRBV21-1; the D call in the table, TRBD2, was not verified against the DNA. TRBV21-1 counts as a pseudogene. The CDR3 is made up of 14 amino acids. CDR3 residues: CASSNRGGNNEQFF. The CDR3 nucleotides are TGTGCCAGCAGCAATAGGGGAGGAAACAATGAGCAGTTCTTC.

This clonotype appeared many times. No conserved phenylalanine or tryptophan ends this CDR3, so it is likely a read error. The limits of the CDR3 on the DNA are not certain, so only TCRdb's listed CDR3 is given. The gene calls are TRBV6-5 and TRBJ2-1; the D call in the table, TRBD1, was not verified against the DNA. Germline V CDR1 and CDR2: MNHEY, SVGAGI. The CDR3 is made up of 13 amino acids, end residues included. The CDR3 loop is CASSYGLAGQGGP.

The V and J genes are TRBV2 and TRBJ1-4, with 7 bases fitting TRBD1. Trimming removed 3 bases from V and 4 bases from J; junction bases left unmatched: 11. Germline assignment: CDR1 SNHLY and CDR2 FYNNEI. The CDR3 runs 17 residues. The CDR3 reads CASSDAGTGTVNEKLFF. As DNA, the CDR3 is TGTGCCAGCAGTGACGCCGGGACCGGGACAGTTAATGAAAAACTGTTTTTT.

This clonotype was seen ten or more times. The rearrangement uses TRBV5-1 and TRBJ1-5; 7 bases are shared with TRBD1. J gave up 4 bases and V 4 bases, and 5 bases lay outside the gene matches. CDR3 length equals 14 residues. The germline CDR1 and CDR2 sequences are SGHRS and YFSETQ. CDR3 amino acids: CASSPGDRNQPQHF. The CDR3 nucleotides read TGCGCCAGCAGCCCAGGGGACAGAAATCAGCCCCAGCATTTT.

This clonotype came up a few times. V is TRBV10-3 and J is TRBJ2-7, with D possibly matching TRBD2 (6 bases). This CDR3 region has 16 residues. CDR1 and CDR2 (germline): ENHRY, SYGVKD. V lost 4 bases and J lost 2, with 18 bases in between. The CDR3 region is CAISGLPGLTTYEQYF. In nucleotides, the CDR3 is TGTGCCATCAGTGGACTACCGGGACTTACCACCTACGAGCAGTACTTC.

This clonotype was counted many times. V is TRBV4-3 and J is TRBJ2-2, with a possible D match to TRBD1 (5 bases). The ends were cut back, 7 bases at V and 6 bases at J, with 12 bases in the middle. The germline V gene has CDR1 LGHNA and CDR2 YSLEER. There are 13 residues in the CDR3. CDR3 DNA sequence: TGCGCCAGCAAGGACATAACTGCCGGGGAGCTGTTTTTT. Its translation: CASKDITAGELFF.

The rearrangement links TRBV6-1 to TRBJ2-7; D uncertain. Trimming shortened V by 5 bases and J by 2 bases, and 25 bases separated the two germline ends. CDR1 is MNHNS, CDR2 SASEGT, per germline. The CDR3 spans 18 residues. For the CDR3, the DNA is TGTGCCAGCAGTTCGACAAACGGAGAGCGCCTATCCACCTACGAGCAGTACTTC. Translated, it gives CASSSTNGERLSTYEQYF.

The chain uses TRBV10-2 and TRBJ1-2; D is perhaps TRBD1 (6 bases). Trimming took off 0 bases at V and 2 bases at J, with 16 bases between the two ends. Germline CDR1 reads WSHSY; CDR2 reads SAAADI. The CDR3 sequence is 17 residues long. CDR3 loop: CASSESEGGWINYGYTF. The CDR3 coding sequence is TGCGCCAGCAGTGAGTCGGAGGGGGGATGGATCAACTATGGCTACACCTTC.

This chain connects TRBV5-6 to TRBJ1-2; possibly TRBD1 for D (5 bases). The CDR3 is made up of 13 amino acids. Germline V gene sequence: CDR1 SGHDT, CDR2 YYEEEE. Trimming removed 0 bases at V and 8 bases at J, with 11 bases between. CDR3 nucleotide sequence: TGTGCCAGCAGCTTGGCCGGGGCAGCCGGCTACACCTTC. This sequence encodes CASSLAGAAGYTF.